This TCR beta chain was documented in a study of monozygotic twins with inflammatory bowel disease. Study results and limitations: Concordance status among twins (concordant versus discordant) showed no link to repertoire similarity, possibly from limited power. Compared with healthy twins, IBD patients shared fewer clonotypes with others, especially with disease activity.

There were approximately 3,600 ng of total RNA used for each TCR library. A 6-nucleotide sample barcode was carried by the UMIs, which template switching added. TCRdb reprocessed the 5' RACE reads and keeps a single row for each CDR3 protein, giving no DNA. The specimen's table records more than 300,000 distinct CDR3 sequences. Comment on this clonotype: The antigen is undetermined.

CDR3 length equals 15 residues. Looked up from germline, CDR1 is SGDLS and CDR2 is YYNGEE. The receptor was isolated from a human donor with ulcerative colitis or Crohn's disease, or a healthy co-twin of an affected twin (not recorded which). Sequenced material: blood. J is TRBJ1-2 and V is TRBV9; TCRdb calls TRBD1, which cannot be checked without DNA. The CDR3 protein is CASSSPQGRFDGYTF.